The T cell receptor (beta chain) under discussion was sequenced for a study of long-term antiretroviral therapy in people with HIV. Sequencing used immunoSEQ v3.0 at survey level. The data were produced by immunoSEQ multiplex PCR, yet TCRdb's version contains in-frame clones alone and is incomplete. The sample has about 30,000 clones; 70% to 90% are singletons. Every donor had one or more pre-ART and two or more post-ART PBMC samples. Treated in the United States were all of the participants with HIV. Each specimen consisted of about 0.9-10 million cryopreserved PBMC prior to extraction of DNA. Germline V CDR1 and CDR2: PRHDT, FYEKMQ (reference sequence). V lost 7 bases, J lost 1 base, and 13 bases lay in between. This CDR3 has 14 amino acids. This clone was picked up a small number of times. Its antigen is undetermined. Study-wide results and caveats: HIV repertoires had narrower CDR3 length ranges than controls.

The chain joins TRBV13 to TRBJ1-1; D unresolved. The sequence was obtained from a man aged 40-50 years with HIV. The sample was unsorted PBMCs, taken 3 years after starting antiretroviral therapy. The CDR3 sequence is CASTHMAGNTEAFF. CDR3 bases: TGTGCCAGCACCCACATGGCAGGGAACACTGAAGCTTTCTTT.